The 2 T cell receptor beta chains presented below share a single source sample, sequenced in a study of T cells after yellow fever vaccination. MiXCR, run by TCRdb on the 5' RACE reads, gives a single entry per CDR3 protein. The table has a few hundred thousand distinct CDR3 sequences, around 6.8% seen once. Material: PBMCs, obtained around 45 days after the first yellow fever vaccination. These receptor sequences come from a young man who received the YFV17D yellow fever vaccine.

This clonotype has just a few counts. The CDR3 coding sequence is TGTGCCAGCAGCCAAGATCGAGGAAGAATGAGGGAAGTCCCCTACGAGCAGTACTTC. Translating it yields CASSQDRGRMREVPYEQYF. The rearrangement links TRBV4-2 to TRBJ2-7, with D maybe TRBD2 (5 bases). The CDR3 spans 19 residues. V lost 0 bases, J lost 2 bases, and 23 bases lay in between. From germline, CDR1 is LGHNA and CDR2 YNFKEQ.

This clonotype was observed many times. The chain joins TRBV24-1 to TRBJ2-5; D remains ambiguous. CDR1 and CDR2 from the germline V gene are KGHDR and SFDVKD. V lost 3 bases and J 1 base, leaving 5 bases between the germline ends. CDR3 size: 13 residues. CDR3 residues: CATSDGPQETQYF. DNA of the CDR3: TGTGCCACCAGTGATGGGCCCCAAGAGACCCAGTACTTC.